In this sample, the clone carrying this T cell receptor beta chain turned up a few times. This entry belongs to a study of T-cell memory formation after mild COVID-19. TCRdb reprocessed the 5' RACE reads with MiXCR, giving one entry per CDR3 protein. Among under 300,000 distinct CDR3 sequences, 15% to 20% were seen once, and the ten largest hold roughly 22%. The germline gives CDR1 MDHEN, CDR2 SYDVKM. The germline V and J ends were trimmed by 6 bases and 4 bases, with 15 bases remaining between them. The CDR3 sequence is 14 residues long. The material sequenced was PBMCs or a T cell subset sorted from them (not recorded which). This sequence joins TRBV28 and TRBJ1-2; D not resolved. The sequence was obtained from a man between 18 and 35 years old who had mild COVID-19 (a few samples of this study predate the infection). Cell type and time point are not known. The CDR3 DNA reads as TGTGCCAGCAGAGGGATTCGGGCTGGCTATGGCTACACCTTC. It is translated as CASRGIRAGYGYTF.